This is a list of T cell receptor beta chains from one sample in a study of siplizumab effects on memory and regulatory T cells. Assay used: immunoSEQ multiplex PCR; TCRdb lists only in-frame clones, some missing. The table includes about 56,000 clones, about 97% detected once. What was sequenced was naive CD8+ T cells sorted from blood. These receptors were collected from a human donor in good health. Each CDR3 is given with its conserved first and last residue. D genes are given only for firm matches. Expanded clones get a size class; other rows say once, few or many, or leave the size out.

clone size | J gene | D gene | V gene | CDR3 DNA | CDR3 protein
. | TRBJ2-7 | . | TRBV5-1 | TGCGCCAGCAGCTCCAGATCCTACGAGCAGTACTTC | CASSSRSYEQYF
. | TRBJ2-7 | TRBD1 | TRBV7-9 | TGTGCCAGCAGCTTAGGGCCGGGACAGGGGGCCGACGAGCAGTACTTC | CASSLGPGQGADEQYF
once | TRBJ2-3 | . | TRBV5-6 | TGTGCCAGCAGCCCAGAAAGCGGCCCGGGAGATACGCAGTATTTT | CASSPESGPGDTQYF
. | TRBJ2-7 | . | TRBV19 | TGTGCCAGTAGTATATACGGAAACGCGCAGTACTTC | CASSIYGNAQYF
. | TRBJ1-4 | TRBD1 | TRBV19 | TGTGCCAGTAGTACCCACAGGGGGGAAAATGAAAAACTGTTTTTT | CASSTHRGENEKLFF
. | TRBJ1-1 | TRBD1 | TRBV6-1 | TGTGCCAGCAGTGATATGGACAGGGGAGCTTTCTTT | CASSDMDRGAFF
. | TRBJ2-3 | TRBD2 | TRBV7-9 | TGTGCCAGCAGCCAACGACTAGCCCCAGATACGCAGTATTTT | CASSQRLAPDTQYF
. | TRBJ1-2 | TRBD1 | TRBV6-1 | TGTGCCAGCAGTGAATCTATTTGGGAGGGGGCGGGCGGCTACACCTTC | CASSESIWEGAGGYTF
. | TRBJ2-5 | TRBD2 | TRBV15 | TGTGCCACCAGCGCCTTCCTAGCGGAAGAGACCCAGTACTTC | CATSAFLAEETQYF
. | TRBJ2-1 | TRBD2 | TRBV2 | TGTGCCAGCAGTGGGGACTCCGGGGGGTTGAGTGAGCAGTTCTTC | CASSGDSGGLSEQFF
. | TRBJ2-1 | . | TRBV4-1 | TGCGCCAGCAGCGCCCATGACAGCCGGAGGGACAATGAGCAGTTCTTC | CASSAHDSRRDNEQFF
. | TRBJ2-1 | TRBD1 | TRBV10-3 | TGTGCCATCAGTGACCTGGGACAGGGCGGTGAGCAGTTCTTC | CAISDLGQGGEQFF
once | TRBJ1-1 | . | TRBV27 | TGTGCCAGCAGTTATCGGGCGGGCACTGAAGCTTTCTTT | CASSYRAGTEAFF
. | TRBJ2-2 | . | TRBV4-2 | TGTGCCAGCTCGAACACCGGGGAGCTGTTTTTT | CASSNTGELFF
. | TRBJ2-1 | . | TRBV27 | TGTGCCAGCACCGGGATCTCCTACAATGAGCAGTTCTTC | CASTGISYNEQFF
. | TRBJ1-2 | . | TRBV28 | TGTGCCAGCAGCCCGGCAGGGAGCTATGGCTACACCTTC | CASSPAGSYGYTF
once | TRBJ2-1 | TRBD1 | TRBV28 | TGTGCCAGGGTTAAAGGGGACAGGGCGAGCAATGAGCAGTTCTTC | CARVKGDRASNEQFF
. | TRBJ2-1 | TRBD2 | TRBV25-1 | TGTGCCAGCAGTGATGGACTAGTGGCTGAGCAGTTCTTC | CASSDGLVAEQFF
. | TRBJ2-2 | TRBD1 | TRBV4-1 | TGCGCCAGCGCCAGGACAGGGGATACCGGGGAGCTGTTTTTT | CASARTGDTGELFF
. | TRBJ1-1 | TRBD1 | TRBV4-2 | TGTGCCAGCAGCCAGGTAGGACAGGTTATAGTCACTGAAGCTTTCTTT | CASSQVGQVIVTEAFF
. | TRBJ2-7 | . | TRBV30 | TGTGCCTGGAGCCCGGGACCATCCTACGAGCAGTACTTC | CAWSPGPSYEQYF
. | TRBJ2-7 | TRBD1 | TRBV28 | TGTGCCAGCAGTTTCGGACAGGGGACCTACGAGCAGTACTTC | CASSFGQGTYEQYF
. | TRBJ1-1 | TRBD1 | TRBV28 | TGTGCCAGCAGTGAACCGGGACAGGGACGGACTGAAGCTTTCTTT | CASSEPGQGRTEAFF
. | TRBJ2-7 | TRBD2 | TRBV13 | TGTGCCAGCAGCTTAGGGGGTAGCGGGACCTCCTACGAGCAGTACTTC | CASSLGGSGTSYEQYF
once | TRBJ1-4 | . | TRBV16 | TGTGCCAGCAGCCAATCCTCAGTTAATGAAAAACTGTTTTTT | CASSQSSVNEKLFF
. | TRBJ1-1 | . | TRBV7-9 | TGTGCCAGCAGCTTGGTAGGGGAACTTTTCCCTGAAGCTTTCTTT | CASSLVGELFPEAFF